Listed here is a single T cell receptor (beta chain). Recruits, aged about 18 to 89 years, lived in 24 US areas. This CDR3 is 13 amino acids long. Germline V gene data show CDR1 as MNHEY and CDR2 as SVGAGI. V lost 2 bases and J lost 8, with 12 bases in between. Per the original methods: Researchers report that nucleated cell counts were estimated from reference gene primer amplification. Sequenced by immunoSEQ multiplex PCR; TCRdb stores in-frame clones only, minus some. V and J calls and clone size follow that table, whereas D and trimming were derived from the DNA. Among about 320,000 clones listed, 70% to 90% were seen once. This sample was taken from a study of blood T cell repertoires in COVID-19. The overall study: Researchers got acute and convalescent COVID-19 samples from the United States, Italy and Spain. T cells, B-cell-depleted T cells, or PBMCs provided the cDNA or gDNA that served as material.

The genes are TRBV6-5 and TRBJ1-2; a weak D match, TRBD1 (6 bases). The TCR sequence derives from a woman between 25 and 40 years old who had recovered from COVID-19. Sequencing was performed on PBMCs or T cells enriched from blood (not recorded which). CDR3 DNA: TGTGCCAGCAGTTACGACAGGTCTCGAGGCTACACCTTC. Its translation is CASSYDRSRGYTF.